This TCR beta chain was identified in a study of blood T cells in healthy people across ages. The second PCR ran roughly 6 to 12 cycles with a sample-barcoded 5' primer and J-beta primers. In TCRdb, the 5' RACE reads were re-called with MiXCR into one record per CDR3 protein. The table includes 800,000 or so distinct CDR3 sequences, approximately 67% detected once. Trimming took off 7 bases at V and 2 bases at J, with 16 bases between the two ends. The CDR3 spans 14 residues. Germline V gives CDR1 DFQATT, CDR2 SNEGSKA (reference sequence). This clonotype was observed a few times. The chain couples TRBV20-1 to TRBJ2-3; maybe TRBD2 (5 bases). The clonotype originates from a man aged 25 to 40 in good health. Sequenced material: blood. The CDR3, as DNA: TGCAGTGGGAGTGGCAGCGGCCTCACAGATACGCAGTATTTT. This gives the protein CSGSGSGLTDTQYF.